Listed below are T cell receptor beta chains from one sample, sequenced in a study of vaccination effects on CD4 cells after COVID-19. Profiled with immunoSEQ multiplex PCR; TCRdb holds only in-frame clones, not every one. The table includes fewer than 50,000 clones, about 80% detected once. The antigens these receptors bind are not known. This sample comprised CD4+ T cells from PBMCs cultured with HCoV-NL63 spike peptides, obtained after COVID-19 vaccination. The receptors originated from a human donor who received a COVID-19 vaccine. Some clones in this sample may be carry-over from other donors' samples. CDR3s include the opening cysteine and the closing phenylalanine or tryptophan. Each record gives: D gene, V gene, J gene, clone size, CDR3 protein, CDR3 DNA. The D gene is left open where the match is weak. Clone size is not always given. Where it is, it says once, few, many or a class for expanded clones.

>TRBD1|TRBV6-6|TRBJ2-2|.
CASRSQGPTGELFF
TGTGCCAGCAGGTCACAGGGGCCCACCGGGGAGCTGTTTTTT
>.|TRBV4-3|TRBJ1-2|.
CASSQDYLAGYTF
TGCGCCAGCAGCCAAGATTATTTGGCAGGCTACACCTTC
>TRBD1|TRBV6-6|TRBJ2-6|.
CASSRRDRRSSGANVLTF
TGTGCCAGCAGTCGTCGGGACAGGAGGAGCTCTGGGGCCAACGTCCTGACTTTC
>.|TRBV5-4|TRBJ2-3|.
CAGGFSTDTQYF
TGTGCAGGGGGGTTTAGCACAGATACGCAGTATTTT
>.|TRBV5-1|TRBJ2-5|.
CASSSGFQETQYF
TGCGCCAGCAGCTCCGGGTTTCAAGAGACCCAGTACTTC
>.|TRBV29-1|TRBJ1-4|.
CSGRRGFSTNEKLFF
TGCAGCGGCCGGCGGGGCTTTTCAACTAATGAAAAACTGTTTTTT
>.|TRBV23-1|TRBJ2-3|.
CASLFFRSQDEMGVPSTDTQYF
TGCGCCAGTCTATTTTTCCGTTCCCAAGACGAAATGGGGGTCCCTAGCACAGATACGCAGTATTTT
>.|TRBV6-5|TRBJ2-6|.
CASSYRSSGANVLTF
TGTGCCAGCAGTTACAGGTCTTCTGGGGCCAACGTCCTGACTTTC
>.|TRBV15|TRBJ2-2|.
CATYMGNRDGDTGELFF
TGTGCCACCTATATGGGAAACAGGGACGGAGACACCGGGGAGCTGTTTTTT
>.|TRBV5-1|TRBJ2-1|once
CASSSLDGTLTEQFF
TGCGCCAGCAGTTCATTAGACGGGACACTTACTGAGCAGTTCTTC
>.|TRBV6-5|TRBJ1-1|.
CASSYSGRKNTEAFF
TGTGCCAGCAGTTACTCGGGACGGAAGAACACTGAAGCTTTCTTT
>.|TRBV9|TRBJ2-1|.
CASSGGRRSSYNEQFF
TGTGCCAGCAGCGGGGGGAGGCGGAGCTCCTACAATGAGCAGTTCTTC
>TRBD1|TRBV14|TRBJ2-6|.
CASSQARGLSGANVLTF
TGTGCCAGCAGCCAAGCCAGGGGGCTGTCTGGGGCCAACGTCCTGACTTTC
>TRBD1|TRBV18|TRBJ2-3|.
CASSPVDRGKDTQYF
TGTGCCAGCTCACCAGTGGACAGGGGAAAAGATACGCAGTATTTT
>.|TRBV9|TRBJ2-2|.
CASSVAFGQQFF
TGTGCCAGCAGCGTAGCTTTCGGACAGCAGTTTTTT
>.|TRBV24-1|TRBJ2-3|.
CATSAPQSTDTQYF
TGTGCCACCAGTGCCCCTCAGAGCACAGATACGCAGTATTTT
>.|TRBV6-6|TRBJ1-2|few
CASSYIGGYTF
TGTGCCAGCAGTTACATCGGTGGCTACACCTTC
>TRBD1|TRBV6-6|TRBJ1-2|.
CASSLGTGVYGYTF
TGTGCCAGCAGTTTAGGGACAGGGGTTTATGGCTACACCTTC
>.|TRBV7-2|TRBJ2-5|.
CASSLEGWGLRETQYF
TGTGCCAGCAGCTTAGAAGGCTGGGGGCTCAGAGAGACCCAGTACTTC
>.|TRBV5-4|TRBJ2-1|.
CASSLSASRGIEQFF
TGTGCCAGCAGCTTGTCTGCATCGAGGGGTATTGAGCAGTTCTTC
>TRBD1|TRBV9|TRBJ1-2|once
CASRTQGAEGYTF
TGTGCCAGCAGAACACAGGGGGCGGAGGGCTACACCTTC
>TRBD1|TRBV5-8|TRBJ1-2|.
CASSLGRGLTRGYTF
TGTGCCAGCAGCTTGGGCAGGGGGCTAACTCGTGGCTACACCTTC
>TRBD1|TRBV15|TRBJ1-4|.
CATSRDRQGVTNEKLFF
TGTGCCACCAGCAGAGATCGACAGGGGGTAACTAATGAAAAACTGTTTTTT
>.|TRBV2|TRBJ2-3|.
CASSVAPPRVTDTQYF
TGTGCCAGCAGTGTAGCCCCCCCTCGTGTCACAGATACGCAGTATTTT
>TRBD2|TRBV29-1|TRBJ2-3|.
CSVEGPSGGATDTQYF
TGCAGCGTTGAAGGTCCTAGCGGGGGGGCCACAGATACGCAGTATTTT
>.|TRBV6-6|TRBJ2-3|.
CASSYLEYGDTQYF
TGTGCCAGCAGTTACTTGGAGTACGGAGATACGCAGTATTTT
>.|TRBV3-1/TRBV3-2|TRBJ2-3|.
CASSQRQGTDTQYF
TGTGCCAGCAGCCAACGGCAGGGAACAGATACGCAGTATTTT
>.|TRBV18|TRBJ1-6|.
CASSPNGDNSPLHF
TGTGCCAGCTCACCGAACGGTGATAATTCACCCCTCCACTTT
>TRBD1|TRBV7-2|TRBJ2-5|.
CASSLVGTGPETQYF
TGTGCCAGCAGCTTAGTGGGGACAGGGCCAGAGACCCAGTACTTC
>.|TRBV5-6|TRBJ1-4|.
CASSPNRRVEKLFF
TGTGCCAGCAGTCCCAATCGACGGGTAGAAAAACTGTTTTTT
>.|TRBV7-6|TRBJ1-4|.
CASSFERGEKLFF
TGTGCCAGCAGCTTTGAGAGAGGTGAAAAACTGTTTTTT
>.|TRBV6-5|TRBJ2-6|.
CASSSGANVLTF
TGTGCCAGCTCCTCTGGGGCCAACGTCCTGACTTTC
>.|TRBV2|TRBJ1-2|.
CAANPAANYGYTF
TGTGCAGCAAATCCCGCCGCCAACTATGGCTACACCTTC
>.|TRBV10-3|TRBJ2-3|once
CAISPGDTQYF
TGTGCCATCAGTCCGGGAGATACGCAGTATTTT
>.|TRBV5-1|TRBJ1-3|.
CASSLQAQGLNTIYF
TGCGCCAGCAGCCTACAGGCACAGGGTCTCAACACCATATATTTT
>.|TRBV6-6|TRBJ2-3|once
CASSYGAFKSTDTQYF
TGTGCCAGCAGTTACGGGGCATTTAAAAGCACAGATACGCAGTATTTT
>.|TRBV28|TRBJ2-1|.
CASTPRVGYNEQFF
TGTGCCAGCACCCCCAGGGTGGGTTACAATGAGCAGTTCTTC
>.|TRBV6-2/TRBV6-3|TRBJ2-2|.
CASSYANRGGELFF
TGTGCCAGCAGTTACGCCAATCGGGGCGGGGAGCTGTTTTTT
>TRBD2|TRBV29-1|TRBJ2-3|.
CSVATGGATDTQYF
TGCAGCGTGGCTACCGGGGGGGCGACAGATACGCAGTATTTT
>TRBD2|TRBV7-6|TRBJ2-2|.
CASSLAVAGGNTGELFF
TGTGCCAGCAGCTTGGCCGTAGCGGGGGGAAACACCGGGGAGCTGTTTTTT